A selection of T cell receptor beta chains follows, all from one sample in a study of somatic mutations in cytotoxic T cells in rheumatoid arthritis. Libraries were prepared by immunoSEQ multiplex PCR; TCRdb keeps only in-frame clonotypes and omits some of them. The data show more than 8,000 clones, around four fifths seen once. Sequenced: CD8+ T cells sorted from blood. These receptors originate from a man aged 50 to 60 in good health. The CDR3 runs from the conserved cysteine through the conserved F or W.

TRBV7-9 CASSPRGQGRGYEQYF
TRBV7-9 CASLLAGYNEQFF
TRBV6-1 CASSEKVKGSAEAFF
TRBV19 CASSIGQGVGRNTEAFF
TRBV6-1 CASSEAGGQETQYF
TRBV7-8 CASSSAGFNQPQHF
TRBV9 CASSVGQGAYEQYF
TRBV7-8 CASGLDRVVGEQFF
TRBV2 CASSVRTGRNEKLFF
TRBV6-7 CASSYPGLDLRNTGELFF
TRBV9 CASSATGSGQPQHF
TRBV19 CASSPAGDEQFF
TRBV7-3 CASSQNSREQFF
TRBV11-2 CAIRGPHNEQFF
TRBV7-9 CASSLAAGYEQYF
TRBV28 CASSLGGAGPLGSETQYF
TRBV7-3 CASSLRGELTDTQYF
TRBV9 CASSVPSDPSTDTQYF
TRBV5-6 CASSLAGQGNVQETQYF
TRBV28 CASSTGGAGSYNEQFF
TRBV4-2 CASSPLGQGRNQPQHF
TRBV27 CASSPSPTASYEQYF
TRBV12-5 CASGLSGTEAFF
TRBV19 CASSIVEQGLTEAFF
TRBV6-5 CASSYASGNHYNEQFF
TRBV7-9 CASRNRHGYTF
TRBV6-5 CASSYSTGGQETQYF
TRBV19 CASSFYGEAQHF
TRBV6-5 CASRESGDSNQPQHF
TRBV2 CASSEAGTGGYYGYTF
TRBV11-3 CASSSQGSPYEQYF
TRBV6-1 CASSEVLGGAGDTQYF
TRBV30 CAWNDIAGSPYEQYF
TRBV4-1 CASSQDLGGGGDEQFF
TRBV5-6 CASSFGLPGQGNTEAFF
TRBV19 CASSIIPDYGYTF
TRBV5-1 CASGPGQGLSYEQYF
TRBV27 CASSPRGGTGFYEQYF
TRBV27 CASSPSSGSLSYEQYF
TRBV9 CASSQNRGKNTEAFF
TRBV6-5 CASSLRQGTYNEQFF